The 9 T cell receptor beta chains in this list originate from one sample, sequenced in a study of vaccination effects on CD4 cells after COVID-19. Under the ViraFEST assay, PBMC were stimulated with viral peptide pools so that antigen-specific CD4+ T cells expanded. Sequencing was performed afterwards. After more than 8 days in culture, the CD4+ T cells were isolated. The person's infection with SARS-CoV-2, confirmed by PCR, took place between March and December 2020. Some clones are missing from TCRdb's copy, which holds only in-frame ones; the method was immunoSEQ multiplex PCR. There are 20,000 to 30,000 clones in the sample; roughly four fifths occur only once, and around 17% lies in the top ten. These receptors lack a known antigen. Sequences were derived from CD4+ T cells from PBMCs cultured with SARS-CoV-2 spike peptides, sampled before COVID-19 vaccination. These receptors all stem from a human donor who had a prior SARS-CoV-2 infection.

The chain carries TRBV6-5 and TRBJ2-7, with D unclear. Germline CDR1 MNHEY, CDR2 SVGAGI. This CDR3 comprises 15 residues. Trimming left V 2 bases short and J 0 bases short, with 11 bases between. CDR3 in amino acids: CASSYGPVSSYEQYF. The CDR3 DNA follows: TGTGCCAGCAGTTACGGTCCAGTAAGCTCCTACGAGCAGTACTTC.

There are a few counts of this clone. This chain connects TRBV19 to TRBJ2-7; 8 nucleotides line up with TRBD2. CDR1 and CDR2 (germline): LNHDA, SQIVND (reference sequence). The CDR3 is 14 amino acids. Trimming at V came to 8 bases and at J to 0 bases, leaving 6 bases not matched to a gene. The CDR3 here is CASGRGGSSYEQYF. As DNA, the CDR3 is TGTGCCAGTGGCCGGGGGGGATCCTCCTACGAGCAGTACTTC.

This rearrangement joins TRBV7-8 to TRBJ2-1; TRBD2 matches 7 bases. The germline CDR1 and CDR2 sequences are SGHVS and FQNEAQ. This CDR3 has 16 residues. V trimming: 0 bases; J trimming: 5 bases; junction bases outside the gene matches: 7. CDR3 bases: TGTGCCAGCAGCTTAGCGCGCCTAGCGGTTGACAATGAGCAGTTCTTC. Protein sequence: CASSLARLAVDNEQFF. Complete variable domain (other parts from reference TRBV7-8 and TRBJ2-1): GAGVSQSPRYKVAKRGQDVALRCDPISGHVSLFWYQQALGQGPEFLTYFQNEAQLDKSGLPSDRFFAERPEGSVSTLKIQRTQQEDSAVYLCASSLARLAVDNEQFFGPGTRLTVL.

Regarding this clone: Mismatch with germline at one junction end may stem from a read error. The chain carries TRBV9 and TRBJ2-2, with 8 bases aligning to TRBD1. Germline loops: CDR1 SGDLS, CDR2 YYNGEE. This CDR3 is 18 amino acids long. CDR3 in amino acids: CASSASDRVPPNAGELFF. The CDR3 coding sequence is TGTGCCAGCAGCGCCTCGGACAGGGTTCCCCCGAACGCCGGGGAGCTGTTTTTT.

The CDR3 DNA is TGCGCCAGCAGCCAGGGACAGGGAACTGGGGCCAACGTCCTGACTTTC. This encodes CASSQGQGTGANVLTF. The chain is built from TRBV5-1 and TRBJ2-6; 9 bases align to TRBD1. The germline V gene has CDR1 SGHRS and CDR2 YFSETQ. After removal of 4 bases from V and 2 bases from J, the junction contained 4 bases not matched to a gene. The CDR3 sequence is 16 residues long.

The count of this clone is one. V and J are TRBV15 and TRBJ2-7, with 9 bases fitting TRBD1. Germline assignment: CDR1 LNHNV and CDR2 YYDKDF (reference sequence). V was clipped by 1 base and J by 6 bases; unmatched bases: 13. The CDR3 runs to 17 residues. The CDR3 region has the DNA TGTGCCACCAGCAGAGGGCATGACGGGACAGGGAGTGCCGAGCAGTACTTC. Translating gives CATSRGHDGTGSAEQYF.

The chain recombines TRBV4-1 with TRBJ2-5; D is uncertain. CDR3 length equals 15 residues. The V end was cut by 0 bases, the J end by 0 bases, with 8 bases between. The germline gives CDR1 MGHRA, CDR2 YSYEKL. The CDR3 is CASSQDHWDQETQYF. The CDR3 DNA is TGCGCCAGCAGCCAAGATCATTGGGACCAAGAGACCCAGTACTTC.

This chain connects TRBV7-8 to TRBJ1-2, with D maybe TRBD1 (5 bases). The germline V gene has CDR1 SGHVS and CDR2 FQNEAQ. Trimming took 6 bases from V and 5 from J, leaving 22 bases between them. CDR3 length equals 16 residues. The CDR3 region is CASSSHEPGTDYGYTF. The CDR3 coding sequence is TGTGCCAGCAGTTCCCATGAACCCGGGACCGATTATGGCTACACCTTC.

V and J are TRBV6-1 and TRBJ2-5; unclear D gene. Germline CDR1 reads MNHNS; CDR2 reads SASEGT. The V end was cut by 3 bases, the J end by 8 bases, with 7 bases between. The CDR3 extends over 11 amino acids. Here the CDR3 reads CASSEWGTQYF. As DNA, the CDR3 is TGTGCCAGCAGTGAGTGGGGAACCCAGTACTTC.